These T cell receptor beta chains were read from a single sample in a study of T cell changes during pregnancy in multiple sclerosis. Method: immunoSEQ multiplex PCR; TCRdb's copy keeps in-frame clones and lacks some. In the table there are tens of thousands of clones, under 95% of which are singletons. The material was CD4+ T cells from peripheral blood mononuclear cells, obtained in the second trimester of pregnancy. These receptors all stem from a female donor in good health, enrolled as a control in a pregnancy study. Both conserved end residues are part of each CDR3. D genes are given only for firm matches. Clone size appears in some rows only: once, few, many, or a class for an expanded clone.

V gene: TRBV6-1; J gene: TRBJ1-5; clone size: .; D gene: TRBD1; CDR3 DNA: TGTGCCAGCAGTCCTAACAGGGGGTATCTACCCCAGCATTTT; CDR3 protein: CASSPNRGYLPQHF
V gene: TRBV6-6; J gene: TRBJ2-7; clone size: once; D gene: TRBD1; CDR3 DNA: TGTGCCAGCAGTACCCAGACAGGGCACGAGCAGTACTTC; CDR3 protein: CASSTQTGHEQYF
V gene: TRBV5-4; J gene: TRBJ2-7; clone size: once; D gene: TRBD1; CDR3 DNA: TGTGCCAGCAGTACGGGACAGGGGAGGATCTACGAGCAGTACTTC; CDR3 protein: CASSTGQGRIYEQYF
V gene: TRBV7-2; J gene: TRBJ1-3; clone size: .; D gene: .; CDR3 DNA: TGTGCCAGCAGCTCGTTGGGAAACACCATATATTTT; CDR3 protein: CASSSLGNTIYF
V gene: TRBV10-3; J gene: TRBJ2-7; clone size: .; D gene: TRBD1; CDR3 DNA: TGTGCCATCAGTGAGTCGAGACAGGGGCGGAACGAGCAGTACTTC; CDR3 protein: CAISESRQGRNEQYF
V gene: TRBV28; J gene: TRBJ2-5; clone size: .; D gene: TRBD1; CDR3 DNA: TGTGCCAGCAGCCTTGCTACAGGGGGCAGGGAGACCCAGTACTTC; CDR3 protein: CASSLATGGRETQYF
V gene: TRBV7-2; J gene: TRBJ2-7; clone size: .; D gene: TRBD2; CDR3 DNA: TGTGCCAGCAGCCCCCGGGGGGGTCCATACGAGCAGTACTTC; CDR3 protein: CASSPRGGPYEQYF
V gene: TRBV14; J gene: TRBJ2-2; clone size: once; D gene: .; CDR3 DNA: TGTGCCAGCAGCCAGGGACTCACCGGGGAGCTGTTTTTT; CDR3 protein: CASSQGLTGELFF
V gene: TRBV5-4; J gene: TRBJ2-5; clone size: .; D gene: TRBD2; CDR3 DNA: TGTGCCAGCAGCTCCCGACTAGCTCAAGAGACCCAGTACTTC; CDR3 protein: CASSSRLAQETQYF
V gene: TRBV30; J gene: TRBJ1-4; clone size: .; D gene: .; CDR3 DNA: TGTGCCTGGAGTCCGCAGGGAGGCGAAAAACTGTTTTTT; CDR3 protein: CAWSPQGGEKLFF
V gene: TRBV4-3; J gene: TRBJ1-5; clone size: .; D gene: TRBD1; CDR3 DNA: TGCGCCAGCAGCCAAGAAAGGGACAGGGTCAAGCCCCAGCATTTT; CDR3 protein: CASSQERDRVKPQHF
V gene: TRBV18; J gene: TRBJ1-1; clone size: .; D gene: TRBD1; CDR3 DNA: TGTGCCAGCTCACAAAACAGGGGCCTTCCATCTGAAGCTTTCTTT; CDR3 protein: CASSQNRGLPSEAFF
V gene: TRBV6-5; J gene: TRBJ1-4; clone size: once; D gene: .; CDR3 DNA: TGTGCCAGCAGCCGACAGCTCCCACCTAATGAAAAACTGTTTTTT; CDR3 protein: CASSRQLPPNEKLFF
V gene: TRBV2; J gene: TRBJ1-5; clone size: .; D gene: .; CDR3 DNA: TGTGCCAGCAGGCGCGGCACAGGGAGCAATCAGCCCCAGCATTTT; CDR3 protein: CASRRGTGSNQPQHF
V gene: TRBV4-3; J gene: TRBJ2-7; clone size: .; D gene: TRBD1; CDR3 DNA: TGCGCCAGCAGCCAAGTGGGACAGGGGCAGGGGGAGCAGTACTTC; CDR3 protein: CASSQVGQGQGEQYF
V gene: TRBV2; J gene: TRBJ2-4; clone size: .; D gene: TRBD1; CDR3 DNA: TGTGCCAGCAGGGGACAGGGCCTGCTAGCCAAAAACATTCAGTACTTC; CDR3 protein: CASRGQGLLAKNIQYF
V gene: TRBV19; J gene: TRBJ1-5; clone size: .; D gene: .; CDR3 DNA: TGTGCCAGTAGTAGGGGGGTGGGCAATCAGCCCCAGCATTTT; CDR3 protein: CASSRGVGNQPQHF
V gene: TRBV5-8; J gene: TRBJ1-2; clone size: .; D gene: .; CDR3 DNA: TGTGCCAGCAGCTACCTGGGGGGAGTAAACCTTGCTAACTATGGCTACACCTTC; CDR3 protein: CASSYLGGVNLANYGYTF
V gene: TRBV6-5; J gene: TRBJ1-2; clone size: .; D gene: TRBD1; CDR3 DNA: TGTGCCAGCAGTTCTATAGGTGGACAGGGGGCATATGGCTACACCTTC; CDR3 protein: CASSSIGGQGAYGYTF
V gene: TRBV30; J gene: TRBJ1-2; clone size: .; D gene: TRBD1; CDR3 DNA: TGTGCCTGGAGACTCGGACAGGACTATGGCTACACCTTC; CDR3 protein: CAWRLGQDYGYTF
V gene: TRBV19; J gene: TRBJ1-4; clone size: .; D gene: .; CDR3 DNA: TGTGCCAGTAGTATTTGGGCAGGGGCAACTAATGAAAAACTGTTTTTT; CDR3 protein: CASSIWAGATNEKLFF
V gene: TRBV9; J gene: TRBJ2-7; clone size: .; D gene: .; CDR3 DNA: TGTGCCAGCAGCGCCGTACCCCCCCCTGGGAGTTACGAGCAGTACTTC; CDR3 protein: CASSAVPPPGSYEQYF
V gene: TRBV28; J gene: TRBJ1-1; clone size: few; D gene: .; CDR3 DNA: TGTGCCAGCCGATCGACAGGAGAGGAAGCTTTCTTT; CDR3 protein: CASRSTGEEAFF
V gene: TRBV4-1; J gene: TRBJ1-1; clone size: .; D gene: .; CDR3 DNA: TGCGCCAGCAGCCATAACGACCGGGACTTTATCTCTGAAGCTTTCTTT; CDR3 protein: CASSHNDRDFISEAFF
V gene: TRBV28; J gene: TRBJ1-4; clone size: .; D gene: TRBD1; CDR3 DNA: TGTGCCAGCAGGGGGACAGGTTCGACCTTAAAACTGTTTTTT; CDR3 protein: CASRGTGSTLKLFF
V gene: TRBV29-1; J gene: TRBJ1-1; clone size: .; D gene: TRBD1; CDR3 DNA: TGCAGCGTTGAATCAATCCCCGGCAGGGGGAGGAACACTGAAGCTTTCTTT; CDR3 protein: CSVESIPGRGRNTEAFF